This TCR beta chain was found in a study of T cell responses to AZD1222 COVID-19 vaccine. Findings of the study overall: Donors in the cohort were predominantly white British and more often female, and clonal diversity was possibly underestimated. Among those given AZD1222, only six were seropositive at baseline. The study sampled repertoires only after the peak T cell response.

Details on this clone: Its target is not known.

The CDR3 extends over 12 amino acids. Trimming removed 4 bases at V and 3 bases at J, with 5 bases between. Germline lookup yields CDR1 SGDLS and CDR2 YYNGEE. The method was immunoSEQ multiplex PCR; TCRdb's version includes in-frame clones alone and lacks a portion of them. The data show some 150,000 clones, with about 92% seen just once and around 3.5% held by the top ten. This TCR came from an adult who received the AZD1222 COVID-19 vaccine. J is TRBJ1-3 and V is TRBV9, with D unclear. The specimen comprised peripheral blood, sampled 28 days after the second AZD1222 dose. CDR3 nucleotides: TGTGCCAGCAGCATTGATGGAAACACCATATATTTT. Amino acids: CASSIDGNTIYF.